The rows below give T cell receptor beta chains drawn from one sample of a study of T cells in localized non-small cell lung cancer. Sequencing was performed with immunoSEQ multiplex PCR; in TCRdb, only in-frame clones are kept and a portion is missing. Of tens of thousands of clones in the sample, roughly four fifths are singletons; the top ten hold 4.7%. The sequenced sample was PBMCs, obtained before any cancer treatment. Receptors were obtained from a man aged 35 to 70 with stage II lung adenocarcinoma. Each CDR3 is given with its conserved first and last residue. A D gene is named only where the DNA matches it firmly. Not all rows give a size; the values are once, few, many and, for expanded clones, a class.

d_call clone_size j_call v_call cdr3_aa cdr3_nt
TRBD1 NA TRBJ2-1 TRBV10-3 CAIIRTGVWNEQFF TGTGCCATCATCCGGACAGGGGTCTGGAATGAGCAGTTCTTC
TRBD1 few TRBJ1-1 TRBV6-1 CASSEDRGDTEAFF TGTGCCAGCAGTGAAGACAGGGGGGACACTGAAGCTTTCTTT
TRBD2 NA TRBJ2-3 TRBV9 CASSVPGVTSGRAGTDTQYF TGTGCCAGCAGCGTCCCCGGCGTGACTAGCGGGAGGGCCGGCACAGATACGCAGTATTTT
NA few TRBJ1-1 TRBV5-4 CASSNPLKSVTEAFF TGTGCCAGCAGCAACCCTTTAAAGTCTGTCACTGAAGCTTTCTTT
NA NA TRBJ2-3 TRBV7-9 CASSAGPDTQYF TGTGCCAGCAGCGCAGGGCCAGATACGCAGTATTTT
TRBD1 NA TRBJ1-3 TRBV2 CASKRYRGSLGNTIYF TGTGCCAGCAAGCGGTACAGGGGCTCTTTGGGAAACACCATATATTTT
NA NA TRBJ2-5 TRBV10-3 CAISDTRETQYF TGTGCCATCAGTGACACAAGGGAGACCCAGTACTTC
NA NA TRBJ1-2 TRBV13 CASSLGRAPTHGYTF TGTGCCAGCAGCTTAGGCCGGGCCCCCACTCATGGCTACACCTTC
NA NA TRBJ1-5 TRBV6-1 CASTGLRSNQPQHF TGTGCCAGCACCGGGTTGCGGAGCAATCAGCCCCAGCATTTT
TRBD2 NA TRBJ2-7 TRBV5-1 CASSLNGGSPYEQYF TGCGCCAGCAGCTTAAATGGCGGGAGCCCCTACGAGCAGTACTTC
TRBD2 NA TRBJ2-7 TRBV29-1 CSVGTSGMFSYYEQYF TGCAGCGTTGGGACTAGCGGTATGTTTTCTTACTACGAGCAGTACTTC
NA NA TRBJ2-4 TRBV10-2 CASSPVTGSGGQKNIQYF TGCGCCAGCAGCCCAGTTACAGGGTCAGGGGGGCAGAAAAACATTCAGTACTTC
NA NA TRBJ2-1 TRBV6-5 CASSTFSLGNEQFF TGTGCCAGCAGTACCTTCTCACTAGGGAATGAGCAGTTCTTC
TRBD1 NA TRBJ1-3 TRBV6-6 CASSYLGQGAGNTIYF TGTGCCAGCAGTTACCTCGGGCAGGGGGCTGGAAACACCATATATTTT
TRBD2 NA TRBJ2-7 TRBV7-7 CASSPLLAGVSEQYF TGTGCTAGCAGCCCCTTACTAGCGGGAGTAAGCGAGCAGTACTTC
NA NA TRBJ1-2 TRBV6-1 CASSSRNDGYTF TGTGCCAGCAGTTCCCGGAATGATGGCTACACCTTC
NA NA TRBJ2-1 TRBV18 CASSPALGREQFF TGTGCCAGCTCACCGGCGTTGGGGAGAGAGCAGTTCTTC
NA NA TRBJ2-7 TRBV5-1 CASSYQALGEQYF TGCGCCAGCAGTTATCAGGCTTTAGGAGAGCAGTACTTC
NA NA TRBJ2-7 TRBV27 CASSLLARIYEQYF TGTGCCAGCAGTTTGTTGGCTAGGATCTACGAGCAGTACTTC
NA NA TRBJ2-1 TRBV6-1 CASSENYNEQFF TGTGCCAGCAGTGAAAACTACAATGAGCAGTTCTTC
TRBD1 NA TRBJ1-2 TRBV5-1 CASSLAAGGQGHGYTF TGCGCCAGCAGCTTGGCCGCCGGGGGACAGGGGCACGGCTACACCTTC
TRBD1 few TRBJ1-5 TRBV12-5 CASGLTGLNNQPQHF TGTGCTAGTGGGCTGACAGGGCTCAATAATCAGCCCCAGCATTTT
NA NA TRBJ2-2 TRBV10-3 CAISETGNGSTTGELFF TGTGCCATCAGTGAAACGGGGAATGGCTCGACCACCGGGGAGCTGTTTTTT
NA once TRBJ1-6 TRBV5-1 CASSLGGYSPLHF TGCGCCAGCAGCTTGGGTGGGTACTCACCCCTCCACTTT
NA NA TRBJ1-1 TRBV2 CASRSGWDTEAFF TGTGCCAGCAGGTCAGGGTGGGACACTGAAGCTTTCTTT
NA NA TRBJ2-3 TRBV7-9 CASSHRDPPDTQYF TGTGCCAGCAGCCACCGGGACCCCCCAGATACGCAGTATTTT
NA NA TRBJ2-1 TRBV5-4 CASSLGQISYNEQFF TGTGCCAGCAGCTTGGGACAGATCTCCTACAATGAGCAGTTCTTC
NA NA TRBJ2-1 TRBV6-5 CASSYSRVGRYNEQFF TGTGCCAGCAGTTACTCAAGGGTAGGAAGATACAATGAGCAGTTCTTC
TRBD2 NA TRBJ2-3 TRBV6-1 CASSGEREMGNTQYF TGTGCCAGCAGTGGCGAGCGGGAGATGGGAAATACGCAGTATTTT
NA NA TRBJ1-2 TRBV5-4 CASSSPSEDRDYGYTF TGTGCCAGCAGCTCCCCTTCGGAAGACAGAGACTATGGCTACACCTTC
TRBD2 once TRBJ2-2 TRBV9 CASSVGGRDTGELFF TGTGCCAGCAGCGTAGGCGGGAGGGACACCGGGGAGCTGTTTTTT
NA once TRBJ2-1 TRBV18 CASSSPLLPGEQFF TGTGCCAGCTCATCGCCCCTGCTGCCTGGTGAGCAGTTCTTC
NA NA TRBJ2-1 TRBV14 CASSQGDSRKQFF TGTGCCAGCAGCCAAGGTGACAGCAGGAAGCAGTTCTTC
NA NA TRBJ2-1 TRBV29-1 CSVGQGKRNEQFF TGCAGCGTCGGCCAGGGGAAGAGGAATGAGCAGTTCTTC
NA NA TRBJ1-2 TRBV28 CASRDTVYGYTF TGTGCCAGCCGGGACACCGTCTATGGCTACACCTTC
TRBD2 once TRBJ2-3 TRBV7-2 CASSFGGRSDTQYF TGTGCCAGCAGCTTCGGCGGGAGGTCAGATACGCAGTATTTT
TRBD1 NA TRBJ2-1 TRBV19 CASSRDRGNEQFF TGTGCCAGTAGTAGGGACAGGGGAAATGAGCAGTTCTTC
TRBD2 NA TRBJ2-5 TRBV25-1 CASSRTGLAGQETQYF TGTGCCAGCAGTAGGACGGGACTAGCGGGACAAGAGACCCAGTACTTC
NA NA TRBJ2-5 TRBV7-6 CASSLVYQVAETQYF TGTGCCAGCAGCTTAGTTTATCAAGTAGCAGAGACCCAGTACTTC
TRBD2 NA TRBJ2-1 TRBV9 CASSLQGLAGVDEQFF TGTGCCAGCAGCCTACAGGGCTTAGCGGGAGTGGATGAGCAGTTCTTC
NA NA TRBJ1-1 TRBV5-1 CASSLWGSRTEAFF TGCGCCAGCAGCTTATGGGGAAGTCGGACTGAAGCTTTCTTT
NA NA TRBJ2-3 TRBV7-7 CASSPGAASSTDTQYF TGTGCTAGCAGCCCGGGGGCGGCCTCTAGCACAGATACGCAGTATTTT
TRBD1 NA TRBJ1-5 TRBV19 CASSTTGTDNQPQHF TGTGCCAGTAGTACGACAGGGACAGACAATCAGCCCCAGCATTTT
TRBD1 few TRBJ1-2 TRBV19 CASSIGQGYGYTF TGTGCCAGTAGCATAGGACAGGGCTATGGCTACACCTTC
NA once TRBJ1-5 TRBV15 CATSREETVDQPQHF TGTGCCACCAGCAGAGAGGAGACGGTCGATCAGCCCCAGCATTTT
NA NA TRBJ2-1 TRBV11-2 CASSSPSRSGSYNEQFF TGTGCCAGCAGCTCACCGTCTAGGTCGGGCTCCTACAATGAGCAGTTCTTC
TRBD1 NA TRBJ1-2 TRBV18 CASSPDRGIDGYTF TGTGCCAGCTCACCGGACAGGGGGATTGATGGCTACACCTTC
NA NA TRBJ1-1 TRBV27 CASSLLFDTLNTEAFF TGTGCCAGCAGTTTATTATTCGACACCCTGAACACTGAAGCTTTCTTT
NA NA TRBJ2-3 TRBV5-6 CASSLGGPSTDTQYF TGTGCCAGCAGCTTGGGGGGTCCCAGCACAGATACGCAGTATTTT
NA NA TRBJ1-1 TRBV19 CASIDGWTEAFF TGTGCCAGTATTGACGGTTGGACTGAAGCTTTCTTT
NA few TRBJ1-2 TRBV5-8 CASSLAQGIDGYTF TGTGCCAGCAGCTTGGCGCAAGGGATCGATGGCTACACCTTC
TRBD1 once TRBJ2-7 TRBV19 CASSPDRDPYEQYF TGTGCCAGTAGCCCAGACAGGGACCCCTACGAGCAGTACTTC
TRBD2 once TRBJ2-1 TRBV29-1 CSVKSPGLVPNEQFF TGCAGCGTGAAGTCTCCGGGACTAGTTCCCAATGAGCAGTTCTTC
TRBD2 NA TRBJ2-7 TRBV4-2 CASSQDITSGSYEQYF TGTGCCAGCAGCCAAGATATAACTAGCGGGAGCTACGAGCAGTACTTC
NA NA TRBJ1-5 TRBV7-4 CASSSVRGNQPQHF TGTGCCAGCAGCTCGGTACGGGGCAATCAGCCCCAGCATTTT
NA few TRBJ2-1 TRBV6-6 CASSTAREQFF TGTGCCAGCTCCACGGCCAGGGAGCAGTTCTTC
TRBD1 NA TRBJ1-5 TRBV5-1 CASSPGQGGFQPQHF TGCGCCAGCAGCCCGGGACAGGGGGGTTTTCAGCCCCAGCATTTT
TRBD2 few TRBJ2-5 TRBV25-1 CASSETSGRFLETQYF TGTGCCAGCAGTGAAACTAGCGGGAGATTTTTGGAGACCCAGTACTTC
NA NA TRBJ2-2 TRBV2 CASRFVQLDTGELFF TGTGCCAGCAGATTCGTCCAGCTAGACACCGGGGAGCTGTTTTTT